The 18 T cell receptor beta chains below come from one sample, sequenced in a study of OX40 agonist ivuxolimab in advanced cancers. Repertoires were generated with immunoSEQ multiplex PCR, while TCRdb's copy carries only in-frame clones and drops some. The top ten hold 3.1% of the sample, which has around 52,000 clones, over 80% seen once. The specimen was CD4+ or CD8+ T cells sorted from blood, collected in a trial of the OX40 agonist ivuxolimab. Receptor source: an adult with an advanced solid tumor such as melanoma, head and neck, liver or kidney cancer.

The V call is TRBV11-3, the J call TRBJ2-1, with D perhaps given as TRBD1 or TRBD2 (5 bases each). CDR1 and CDR2 from the germline V gene are SGHNT and YENEEA. The CDR3 is 18 amino acids. V lost 0 bases and J lost 4, with 19 bases in between. The CDR3 nucleotides are TGTGCCAGCAGCTTAGAGGGACGCCCGGAAACCTCTTACAATGAGCAGTTCTTC. Protein sequence: CASSLEGRPETSYNEQFF.

The chain links TRBV15 to TRBJ2-3; 10 nucleotides align to TRBD2. This CDR3 contains 15 residues. V was clipped by 0 bases and J by 4 bases; unmatched bases: 1. Per the germline V gene, CDR1 is LNHNV and CDR2 is YYDKDF (reference sequence). The CDR3 spells CATSRDGLAADTQYF. In DNA form, the CDR3 reads TGTGCCACCAGCAGAGATGGACTAGCGGCAGATACGCAGTATTTT.

V is TRBV18 and J is TRBJ2-7, with D possibly being TRBD2 (5 bases). The V gene lost 6 bases and the J gene lost 3 bases, with 12 bases spanning the gap. Germline lookup yields CDR1 KGHSH and CDR2 LQKENI. The CDR3 totals 13 residues. The CDR3 here is CASSPGNGYEQYF. The CDR3 DNA sequence: TGTGCCAGCTCTCCGGGGAACGGCTACGAGCAGTACTTC.

V is TRBV2 and J is TRBJ1-4; weak D call: TRBD1 (5 bases). The CDR3 covers 15 residues. Germline V CDR1 and CDR2: SNHLY, FYNNEI. The V end lost 3 bases, the J end lost 3 bases, and 11 bases lay between the germline ends. CDR3 amino acids: CASSDRGGANEKLFF. CDR3 DNA sequence: TGTGCCAGCAGTGATCGGGGCGGGGCTAATGAAAAACTGTTTTTT. Filled out from reference TRBV2 and TRBJ1-4, the complete variable domain reads EPEVTQTPSHQVTQMGQEVILRCVPISNHLYFYWYRQILGQKVEFLVSFYNNEISEKSEIFDDQFSVERPDGSNFTLKIRSTKLEDSAMYFCASSDRGGANEKLFFGSGTQLSVL.

The chain has TRBV7-2 and TRBJ1-1; no definite D call. The CDR3 covers 15 residues. Germline values: CDR1 SGHTA, CDR2 FQGNSA. The V end was cut by 5 bases, the J end by 0 bases, with 13 bases between. CDR3 residues: CASSPPRGLNTEAFF. DNA of the CDR3: TGTGCCAGCAGCCCCCCCCGAGGATTGAACACTGAAGCTTTCTTT.

The chain couples TRBV11-2 to TRBJ2-1, with D uncertain. In germline, CDR1 is SGHAT, CDR2 FQNNGV. The CDR3 runs to 13 residues. Trimming stripped 1 base from V and 10 bases from J, with 11 bases between. The CDR3 sequence is CASSLGRLGEQFF. CDR3 coding DNA: TGTGCCAGCAGCTTAGGCCGGTTAGGCGAGCAGTTCTTC.

V is TRBV29-1 and J is TRBJ2-5; D is ambiguous. Per the germline V gene, CDR1 is SQVTM and CDR2 is ANQGSEA. The CDR3 is made up of 12 amino acids. Trimming cost V 5 bases and J 4 bases, with 11 bases left between them. CDR3 coding DNA: TGCAGCGTTATATCATTCGGAGAGACCCAGTACTTC. This translates into CSVISFGETQYF.

The DNA of the CDR3 is TGTGCCAGCAGTCCGTCTCGGACTAGCGGGAGACCCAGGCAGTACTTC. It specifies CASSPSRTSGRPRQYF. The chain combines TRBV6-6 with TRBJ2-7; 13 nucleotides align to TRBD2. This CDR3 has 16 residues. Germline values: CDR1 MNHNY, CDR2 SVGAGI (reference sequence). V lost 5 bases to trimming and J lost 9 bases; unmatched junction nucleotides: 13.

This rearrangement joins TRBV19 to TRBJ2-4; the D gene is possibly TRBD2 (5 bases). V gave up 4 bases and J gave up 9 bases, with 16 bases separating them. The CDR3 spans 14 residues. Germline CDR1 LNHDA, CDR2 SQIVND (reference sequence). The CDR3 spells CASSTGGGGRIQYF. CDR3 DNA: TGTGCCAGTAGTACGGGTGGCGGAGGTCGCATTCAGTACTTC.

The chain is built from TRBV6-1 and TRBJ1-1; TRBD1 matches at 7 bases. Germline CDR1 reads MNHNS; CDR2 reads SASEGT. The CDR3 loop spans 14 amino acids. Trimming at V came to 7 bases and at J to 3 bases, leaving 8 bases not matched to a gene. This CDR3 is CASNRQGWDTEAFF. Here the CDR3 DNA reads TGTGCCAGCAACCGACAGGGTTGGGACACTGAAGCTTTCTTT.

The genes are TRBV5-4 and TRBJ2-7, with a tentative D call TRBD2 (7 bases). CDR1 and CDR2 (germline): SGHNT, YYREEE (reference sequence). The CDR3 loop spans 13 amino acids. V lost 2 bases to trimming and J lost 6 bases, with 12 bases between them. CDR3 sequence: CASSFQGGGEQYF. The CDR3 DNA reads TGTGCCAGCAGCTTTCAAGGGGGGGGCGAGCAGTACTTC.

V usage is TRBV18 and J usage is TRBJ2-3, with 12 bases fitting TRBD2. CDR1 KGHSH and CDR2 LQKENI come from the germline V gene. CDR3 length: 22 amino acids. With V trimmed by 2 bases and J by 6 bases, 24 bases remained unmatched. In DNA, the CDR3 is TGTGCCAGCTCACCAGGACAGGGTGGAAAGCAAGGACTAGCGGGACTTCGGGATACGCAGTATTTT. Translating gives CASSPGQGGKQGLAGLRDTQYF.

This chain uses TRBV29-1 with TRBJ2-5, with a possible D match to TRBD1 (7 bases). This CDR3 spans 15 amino acids. Trimming cost V 0 bases and J 5 bases, with 16 bases left between them. Germline V lookup: CDR1 SQVTM, CDR2 ANQGSEA. CDR3 sequence reads: CSVEDAQGGVETQYF. Here the CDR3 DNA reads TGCAGCGTTGAAGATGCCCAGGGGGGTGTGGAGACCCAGTACTTC.

J is TRBJ2-3 and V is TRBV30; D is undetermined. This CDR3 contains 12 residues. Trimming took off 2 bases at V and 4 bases at J, with 7 bases between the two ends. In germline, CDR1 is GTSNPN, CDR2 SVGIG (reference sequence). CDR3 nucleotides: TGTGCCTGGAGTCCTCAGGCAGATACGCAGTATTTT. This encodes CAWSPQADTQYF.

The chain is built from TRBV18 and TRBJ2-1; TRBD1 agrees at 10 bases. Germline values: CDR1 KGHSH, CDR2 LQKENI. The CDR3 sequence is 15 residues long. V was pared by 3 bases and J by 2 bases, with 1 base of the junction left unmatched. CDR3 amino acids: CASSPGTGAYNEQFF. The CDR3 region has the DNA TGTGCCAGCTCACCTGGGACAGGGGCCTACAATGAGCAGTTCTTC.

This chain connects TRBV28 to TRBJ2-3; TRBD1 matches at 7 bases. This CDR3 has 17 residues. Trimming took 6 bases from V and 0 from J; bases not matched to a gene: 12. Germline CDR1 reads MDHEN; CDR2 reads SYDVKM. The CDR3 DNA follows: TGTGCCAGCAGCCTCAACAGGGGACCCACTAGCACAGATACGCAGTATTTT. This encodes CASSLNRGPTSTDTQYF. The full variable domain, in which reference TRBV28 and TRBJ2-3 provide the parts outside the CDR3, is DVKVTQSSRYLVKRTGEKVFLECVQDMDHENMFWYRQDPGLGLRLIYFSYDVKMKEKGDIPEGYSVSREKKERFSLILESASTNQTSMYLCASSLNRGPTSTDTQYFGPGTRLTVL.

This clone occurred once. The genes are TRBV6-6 and TRBJ1-5; D is possibly TRBD1 (6 bases). The CDR3 runs to 14 residues. CDR1 is MNHNY and CDR2 is SVGAGI in the germline V gene (reference sequence). The V gene lost 2 bases and the J gene lost 1 base, with 6 bases spanning the gap. The CDR3 bases are TGTGCCAGCAGTTACAGGGGGAGCAATCAGCCCCAGCATTTT. Translated, it gives CASSYRGSNQPQHF.

The chain has TRBV9 and TRBJ2-4; D not certain. Germline CDR1 and CDR2: SGDLS and YYNGEE. There are 13 residues in the CDR3. The V end was cut by 3 bases, the J end by 8 bases, with 12 bases between. The CDR3 protein is CASSGTSGDIQYF. CDR3 bases: TGTGCCAGCAGCGGGACCAGTGGGGACATTCAGTACTTC.